These 12 T cell receptor beta chains were sequenced from one sample in a study of blood T cells in healthy people across ages. Alongside a J-beta primer mix, a sample-barcoded 5' primer served in a second PCR lasting 7 to 11 cycles. TCRdb reprocessed the 5' RACE reads via MiXCR and lists one record per CDR3 protein. In the table there are around 1,100,000 distinct CDR3 sequences, under 40% of which are singletons. The sequencing input was blood. Receptor source: a young man in good health.

This clonotype was found many times. For the CDR3, the DNA is TGTGCCAGCAGTTCGACCCTTCAAAGCACAGATACGCAGTATTTT. It specifies CASSSTLQSTDTQYF. V gene TRBV12-3 or TRBV12-4 combines with J gene TRBJ2-3; D is uncertain. The CDR3 consists of 15 residues. The germline V and J ends were trimmed by 4 bases and 0 bases, with 11 bases remaining between them.

The chain joins TRBV6-5 to TRBJ1-1; 7 nucleotides line up with TRBD1. Germline CDR1 reads MNHEY; CDR2 reads SVGAGI. Unmatched junction bases numbered 7, after V lost 5 bases and J lost 4 bases. This CDR3 has 14 amino acids. The CDR3 is CASSKTGTATEAFF. The DNA for the CDR3 is TGTGCCAGCAGTAAAACCGGGACAGCCACTGAAGCTTTCTTT.

The chain combines TRBV7-9 with TRBJ2-7; D possibly corresponds to TRBD2 (6 bases). There are 15 residues in the CDR3. The V gene lost 2 bases and the J gene lost 0 bases, with 11 bases spanning the gap. In germline, CDR1 is SEHNR, CDR2 FQNEAQ (reference sequence). The DNA for the CDR3 is TGTGCCAGCAGCTTATCGGGACTTGGCTCCTACGAGCAGTACTTC. Protein sequence: CASSLSGLGSYEQYF.

The V call is TRBV20-1, the J call TRBJ2-1; 13 nucleotides agree with TRBD2. Germline loops: CDR1 DFQATT, CDR2 SNEGSKA (reference sequence). This CDR3 contains 14 residues. Trimming cost V 6 bases and J 6 bases; bases outside gene matches: 5. CDR3 bases: TGCAGTGCGACGACTAGCGGGAGGTTCAATGAGCAGTTCTTC. It yields the protein CSATTSGRFNEQFF.

The J gene is TRBJ2-7, the V gene TRBV7-9, with TRBD2 matching 7 bases. The CDR3 contains 12 residues. The ends lost 6 bases at V and 1 base at J; junction bases unmatched: 0. Germline V gene data show CDR1 as SEHNR and CDR2 as FQNEAQ (reference sequence). This CDR3 reads CASRGGSYEQYF. The CDR3 DNA is TGTGCCAGCAGGGGGGGGTCCTACGAGCAGTACTTC.

This chain joins TRBV14 and TRBJ2-5; a possible D gene is TRBD2 (6 bases). V shed 3 bases and J shed 3 bases, with 20 bases lying between them. The CDR3 contains 17 residues. Germline CDR1 reads SGHDN; CDR2 reads FVKESK. CDR3 in amino acids: CASSQLGTGQIKETQYF. The CDR3 nucleotides read TGTGCCAGCAGCCAGCTTGGGACTGGGCAAATAAAAGAGACCCAGTACTTC.

The rearrangement links TRBV2 to TRBJ2-7; TRBD1 is a possible D gene (6 bases). The V end lost 8 bases, the J end lost 2 bases, and 16 bases lay between the germline ends. The CDR3 sequence is 14 residues long. Germline CDR1 reads SNHLY; CDR2 reads FYNNEI. CDR3 loop: CASRQDSNPYEQYF. CDR3 in DNA: TGTGCCAGCCGCCAGGACAGTAATCCCTACGAGCAGTACTTC.

The V gene is TRBV20-1, the J gene TRBJ1-5; D gene ambiguous. There are 13 residues in the CDR3. V gave up 6 bases and J gave up 3 bases, with 12 bases separating them. Germline-derived CDR1 and CDR2 are DFQATT and SNEGSKA (reference sequence). Written as DNA, the CDR3 is TGCAGTGCCAAAGAACAGCCCAATCAGCCCCAGCATTTT. As protein: CSAKEQPNQPQHF.

The chain employs TRBV6-1 and TRBJ2-7; D is ambiguous. This CDR3 contains 13 residues. Per the germline V gene, CDR1 is MNHNS and CDR2 is SASEGT. The V gene lost 3 bases and the J gene lost 3 bases, with 9 bases spanning the gap. This chain's CDR3 is CASSEGLDYEQYF. CDR3 DNA: TGTGCCAGCAGTGAGGGTTTGGACTACGAGCAGTACTTC.

V and J are TRBV6-2 or TRBV6-3 and TRBJ2-1; D not certain. Trimming took 1 base from V and 8 from J, leaving 15 bases between them. CDR3 length equals 15 residues. Germline values: CDR1 MNHEY, CDR2 SVGEGT. CDR3 protein: CASSYFRQPSDEQFF. Written as DNA, the CDR3 is TGTGCCAGCAGTTACTTCCGGCAACCAAGCGATGAGCAGTTCTTC.

This clonotype has ten or more counts. The CDR3 reads CSVGDRGIGGIQYF. The CDR3 coding sequence is TGCAGCGTTGGGGACAGGGGAATCGGGGGCATTCAGTACTTC. This chain connects TRBV29-1 to TRBJ2-4, with 10 bases fitting TRBD1. V lost 4 bases, J lost 9 bases, and 9 bases stayed unmatched. CDR1 and CDR2 from the germline V gene are SQVTM and ANQGSEA. The CDR3 has 14 amino acids.

This clonotype was detected only a few times. The chain recombines TRBV10-3 with TRBJ2-7; TRBD1 matches 7 bases. Germline CDR1 and CDR2: ENHRY and SYGVKD. Losses at the gene ends were 6 bases for V and 2 bases for J; bases not matched to a gene: 10. This CDR3 is 15 amino acids long. CDR3 bases: TGTGCCATCAGCCTGGGACAGTATAGCCCCTACGAGCAGTACTTC. Protein product: CAISLGQYSPYEQYF.